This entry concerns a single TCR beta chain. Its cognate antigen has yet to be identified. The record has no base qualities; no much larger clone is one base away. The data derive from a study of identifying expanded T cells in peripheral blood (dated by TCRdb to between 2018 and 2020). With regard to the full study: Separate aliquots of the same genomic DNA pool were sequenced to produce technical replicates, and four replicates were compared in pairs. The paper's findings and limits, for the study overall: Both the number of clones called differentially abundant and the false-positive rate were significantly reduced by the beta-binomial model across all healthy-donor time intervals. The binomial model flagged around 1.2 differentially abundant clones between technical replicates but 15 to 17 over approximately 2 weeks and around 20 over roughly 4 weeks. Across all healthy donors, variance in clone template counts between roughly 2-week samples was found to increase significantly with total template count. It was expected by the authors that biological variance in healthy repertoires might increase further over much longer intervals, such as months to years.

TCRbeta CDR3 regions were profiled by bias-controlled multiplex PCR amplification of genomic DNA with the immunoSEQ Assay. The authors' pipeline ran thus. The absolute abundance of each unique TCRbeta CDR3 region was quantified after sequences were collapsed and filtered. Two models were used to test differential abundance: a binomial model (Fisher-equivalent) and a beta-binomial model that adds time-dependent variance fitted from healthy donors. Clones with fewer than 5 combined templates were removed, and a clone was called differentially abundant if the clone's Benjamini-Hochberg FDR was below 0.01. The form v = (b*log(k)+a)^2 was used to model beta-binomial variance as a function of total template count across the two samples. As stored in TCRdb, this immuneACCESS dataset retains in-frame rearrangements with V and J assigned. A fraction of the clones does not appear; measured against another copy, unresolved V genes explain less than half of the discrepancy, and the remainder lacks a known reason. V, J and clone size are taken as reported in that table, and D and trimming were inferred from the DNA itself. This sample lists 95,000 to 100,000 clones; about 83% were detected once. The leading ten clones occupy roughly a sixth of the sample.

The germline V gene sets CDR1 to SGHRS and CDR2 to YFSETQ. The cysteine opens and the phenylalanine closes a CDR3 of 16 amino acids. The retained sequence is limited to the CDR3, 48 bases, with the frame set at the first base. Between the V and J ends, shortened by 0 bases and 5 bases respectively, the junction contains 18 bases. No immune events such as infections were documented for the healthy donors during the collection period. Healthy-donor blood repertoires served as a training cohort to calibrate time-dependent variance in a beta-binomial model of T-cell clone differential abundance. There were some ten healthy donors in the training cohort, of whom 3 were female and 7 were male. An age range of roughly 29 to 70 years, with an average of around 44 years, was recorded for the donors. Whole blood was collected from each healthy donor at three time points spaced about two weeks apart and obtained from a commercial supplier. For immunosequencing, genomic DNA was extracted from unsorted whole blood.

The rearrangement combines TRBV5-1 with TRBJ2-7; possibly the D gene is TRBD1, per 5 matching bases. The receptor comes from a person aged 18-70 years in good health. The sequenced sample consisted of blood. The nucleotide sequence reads TGCGCCAGCAGCTTGGCAATCGGTCAGGGTGTCGACGAGCAGTACTTC. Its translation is CASSLAIGQGVDEQYF.